Listed here are 30 T cell receptor delta chains from one sample, sequenced in a study of Vδ1+ human thymocytes. These TCRs' antigens remain unknown. Whole-study findings and limits: Thymic TRG and TRD repertoires appeared highly polyclonal.

Sequences come from RNA converted to cDNA by reverse transcription. Pooled V-gene forward primers with one constant-region reverse primer generated the CDR3 amplicons by multiplex PCR. TCRdb redid clone calling on the multiplex PCR reads using CATT. This table has over 45,000 delta-chain clones, about 15% appearing once. Sequencing was done on a sample of Vdelta1+ gamma-delta thymocytes from the thymus. Stated subset: FACS-sorted CD3+ TCRalphabeta- TCRVdelta1+ TCRVdelta2- thymocytes. The receptors were sampled from a boy under two years old who had congenital heart surgery.

The chain employs TRDV2 and TRDJ1, with 8 bases aligning to TRDD3. The CDR3 runs 21 residues. CDR1 GEAIGNYY and CDR2 EKD come from the germline V gene. V shed 0 bases, J shed 1 base, and the junction held 21 bases outside the gene matches. The CDR3 sequence is CACDTGEYWGPDPSGTDKLIF. DNA of the CDR3: TGTGCCTGTGACACCGGGGAGTACTGGGGGCCAGACCCTAGTGGCACCGATAAACTCATCTTT.

The V and J genes are TRDV1 and TRDJ1, with 9 bases identical to TRDD3. The CDR3 spans 17 residues. V trimming: 3 bases; J trimming: 0 bases; junction bases outside the gene matches: 8. Per germline, CDR1 TSWWSYY and CDR2 QGS. The CDR3 loop is CALGETGGPPYTDKLIF. CDR3 nucleotides: TGTGCTCTTGGGGAGACTGGGGGACCTCCGTACACCGATAAACTCATCTTT.

V is TRDV1 and J is TRDJ1; TRDD3 agrees at 7 bases. This CDR3 is 19 amino acids long. The germline V gene has CDR1 TSWWSYY and CDR2 QGS. Losses at the gene ends were 1 base for V and 2 bases for J; bases not matched to a gene: 16. The CDR3 is CALGERPPRTGDQTDKLIF. The CDR3 nucleotides are TGTGCTCTTGGGGAACGGCCTCCCCGTACTGGGGATCAGACCGATAAACTCATCTTT.

There are a few counts of this clone. The chain is built from TRDV1 and TRDJ2, with a tentative D call TRDD3 (7 bases). V was cut by 0 bases and J by 0 bases, with 23 bases left in between. Looked up from germline, CDR1 is TSWWSYY and CDR2 is QGS. This CDR3 region has 21 residues. CDR3 amino acids: CALGELGGLGVLPTLTAQLFF. CDR3 DNA sequence: TGTGCTCTTGGGGAACTAGGGGGCCTGGGGGTCCTACCAACTTTGACAGCACAACTCTTCTTT.

V gene TRDV1 combines with J gene TRDJ1; the D call may be TRDD2 or TRDD3 (7 bases each). Trimming cost V 0 bases and J 3 bases, with 26 bases left between them. Germline CDR1 is TSWWSYY and CDR2 is QGS. This CDR3 comprises 20 residues. In nucleotides, the CDR3 is TGTGCTCTTGGGGAACTTAACTTCCTAAGGGCAGGGGGATTCCCCGATAAACTCATCTTT. Translated: CALGELNFLRAGGFPDKLIF.

This clone was counted between two and nine times. This chain links TRDV1 with TRDJ1; maybe TRDD3 (8 bases). The CDR3 runs to 17 residues. Trimming left V 5 bases short and J 2 bases short, with 21 bases between. Germline loops: CDR1 TSWWSYY, CDR2 QGS. This CDR3 reads CALGNSYPTGGTDKLIF. CDR3 sequence (DNA): TGTGCTCTTGGGAATTCCTACCCTACTGGGGGGACCGATAAACTCATCTTT.

This clone appeared once. The chain combines TRDV1 with TRDJ1; TRDD3 matches 9 bases. Germline V lookup: CDR1 TSWWSYY, CDR2 QGS. The trim removed 0 bases at V and 0 bases at J, leaving 20 bases unmatched. CDR3 length: 22 residues. In nucleotides, the CDR3 is TGTGCTCTTGGGGAACTAAGGCCGCAATACTGGGGGACCCCTGCGTACACCGATAAACTCATCTTT. As protein: CALGELRPQYWGTPAYTDKLIF.

This chain uses TRDV1 with TRDJ1; 9 bases fit TRDD3. Germline CDR1 is TSWWSYY and CDR2 is QGS. The CDR3 covers 22 residues. The trim removed 6 bases at V and 0 bases at J, leaving 26 bases unmatched. The CDR3 DNA reads as TGTGCTCTTGGTCATGACGATACGTTCCTTTCGTACTGGGGGACCTACACCGATAAACTCATCTTT. This sequence encodes CALGHDDTFLSYWGTYTDKLIF.

The sample holds a few counts of this clone. The chain combines TRDV1 with TRDJ1; tentative D call: TRDD3 (5 bases). V lost 0 bases and J 5 bases, leaving 25 bases between the germline ends. The CDR3 contains 19 residues. CDR1 is TSWWSYY and CDR2 is QGS in the germline V gene. The CDR3 loop reads CALGELSSSIPLWIDKLIF. CDR3 sequence (DNA): TGTGCTCTTGGGGAACTATCGTCATCAATACCTTTATGGATAGATAAACTCATCTTT.

The chain joins TRDV1 to TRDJ1, with 8 bases identical to TRDD3. The length of the CDR3 is 21 residues. The germline CDR1 and CDR2 sequences are TSWWSYY and QGS. V trimming: 4 bases; J trimming: 0 bases; junction bases outside the gene matches: 22. CDR3 sequence reads: CALGGHVGLHPGGLYTDKLIF. CDR3 DNA sequence: TGTGCTCTTGGGGGACACGTAGGCCTACATCCTGGGGGACTGTACACCGATAAACTCATCTTT.

This clone was observed a few times. V usage is TRDV1 and J usage is TRDJ1, with 8 bases matching TRDD3. The ends lost 1 base at V and 1 base at J; junction bases unmatched: 8. Germline V gene data show CDR1 as TSWWSYY and CDR2 as QGS. CDR3 length equals 17 residues. The CDR3 sequence is CALGEPSRLGVTDKLIF. In DNA form, the CDR3 reads TGTGCTCTTGGGGAACCTTCTCGACTGGGGGTCACCGATAAACTCATCTTT.

This clone has just a few counts. The rearrangement uses TRDV1 and TRDJ1, with D possibly TRDD2 on 5 matching bases. CDR1 and CDR2 from the germline V gene are TSWWSYY and QGS. Trimming removed 3 bases from V and 3 bases from J, with 8 bases in between. This CDR3 spans 13 amino acids. The CDR3 region is CALGEIFPDKLIF. CDR3 nucleotide sequence: TGTGCTCTTGGGGAGATCTTCCCCGATAAACTCATCTTT.

There are a few counts of this clone. The V and J genes are TRDV1 and TRDJ1; 10 bases fit TRDD3. The length of the CDR3 is 21 residues. Germline-derived CDR1 and CDR2 are TSWWSYY and QGS. V lost 2 bases, J lost 4 bases, and 22 bases stayed unmatched. CDR3 bases: TGTGCTCTTGGGGAAAACAGCCGGGGAGGGGGATACGCGTATCTTGGCGATAAACTCATCTTT. This encodes CALGENSRGGGYAYLGDKLIF.

This clone was found a few times. V is TRDV1 and J is TRDJ1, with no clear D. Germline CDR1 TSWWSYY, CDR2 QGS. V was trimmed by 2 bases and J by 1 base, leaving 17 bases between them. The CDR3 loop spans 17 amino acids. DNA for the CDR3: TGTGCTCTTGGGGAAGATATTTCGACGCGTACCACCGATAAACTCATCTTT. Its translation: CALGEDISTRTTDKLIF.

V usage is TRDV1 and J usage is TRDJ1; 8 nucleotides align to TRDD3. The CDR3 runs 19 residues. Germline CDR1 is TSWWSYY and CDR2 is QGS. V trimming: 5 bases; J trimming: 0 bases; junction bases outside the gene matches: 17. For the CDR3, the DNA is TGTGCTCTTGGGCCCTGTTCCATCTGGGGGACCCCCTACACCGATAAACTCATCTTT. Translation: CALGPCSIWGTPYTDKLIF.

This clone has just a few counts. The chain couples TRDV1 to TRDJ1, with a tentative D call TRDD2 (6 bases). V dropped 4 bases and J dropped 5 bases, with 29 bases sitting between them. The CDR3 is 19 residues long. Germline V gene sequence: CDR1 TSWWSYY, CDR2 QGS. The CDR3 bases are TGTGCTCTTGGGGCACGGATCCTACACCCGCCCTATATCGGTGATAAACTCATCTTT. Its translation: CALGARILHPPYIGDKLIF.

V gene TRDV1 combines with J gene TRDJ1, with D perhaps given as TRDD2 or TRDD3 (5 bases each). Trimming took off 0 bases at V and 4 bases at J, with 21 bases between the two ends. The germline CDR1 and CDR2 sequences are TSWWSYY and QGS. CDR3 length: 18 amino acids. The DNA of the CDR3 is TGTGCTCTTGGGGAACTGGCCCTACTCAGCACCTGGGACGATAAACTCATCTTT. This translates into CALGELALLSTWDDKLIF.

This clone was picked up a small number of times. Other DNA variants within this sample encode the same CDR3. The chain carries TRDV1 and TRDJ1; D is unresolved. CDR3 length: 13 residues. Germline values: CDR1 TSWWSYY, CDR2 QGS. V lost 0 bases, J lost 0 bases, and 2 bases lay in between. The CDR3 loop is CALGELYTDKLIF. In DNA form, the CDR3 reads TGTGCTCTTGGGGAACTTTACACCGATAAACTCATCTTT.

This clone was found a few times. The chain combines TRDV1 with TRDJ1; 9 bases are shared with TRDD3. The V segment lost 2 bases and the J segment 0 bases; nucleotides outside the gene matches: 13. CDR3 size: 19 residues. The germline CDR1 and CDR2 sequences are TSWWSYY and QGS. The CDR3 coding sequence is TGTGCTCTTGGGGAAGGACCCTATAACTGGGGGACGTACACCGATAAACTCATCTTT. It yields the protein CALGEGPYNWGTYTDKLIF.

This clone showed up just a few times. The chain carries TRDV2 and TRDJ1; 7 bases fit TRDD3. J lost 0 bases, V lost 3 bases, and 18 bases had no gene match. Germline V gives CDR1 GEAIGNYY, CDR2 EKD. This CDR3 has 19 residues. The CDR3 DNA reads as TGTGCCTGTGACCCTCACTGGGGTTCGACCGACGGGTACACCGATAAACTCATCTTT. Translated: CACDPHWGSTDGYTDKLIF.

The chain is built from TRDV1 and TRDJ1; 8 bases match TRDD3. Germline CDR1 and CDR2: TSWWSYY and QGS. This CDR3 is built from 17 residues. The junction had 9 bases not matched to a gene; V was cut back by 1 base and J by 2 bases. The CDR3 here is CALGERPTLGETDKLIF. The CDR3 bases are TGTGCTCTTGGGGAACGCCCTACGCTGGGGGAAACCGATAAACTCATCTTT.

The chain has TRDV1 and TRDJ1, with D possibly being TRDD3 (6 bases). The CDR3 runs to 19 residues. Looked up from germline, CDR1 is TSWWSYY and CDR2 is QGS. Trimming shortened V by 1 base and J by 1 base, and 22 bases separated the two germline ends. DNA for the CDR3: TGTGCTCTTGGGGAACCATATTTAAGTCCCGTGGGGGGCACCGATAAACTCATCTTT. Translated, it gives CALGEPYLSPVGGTDKLIF.

This chain connects TRDV1 to TRDJ1, with a tentative D call TRDD3 (6 bases). CDR3 size: 19 residues. Trimming took 2 bases from V and 3 from J, leaving 25 bases between them. CDR1 and CDR2 (germline): TSWWSYY, QGS. The CDR3 is CALGEALPPNIRGSDKLIF. CDR3 sequence (DNA): TGTGCTCTTGGGGAAGCTCTTCCGCCTAATATTAGGGGATCCGATAAACTCATCTTT.

This clone came up a few times. The chain employs TRDV1 and TRDJ1, with 11 positions matching TRDD3. Germline lookup yields CDR1 TSWWSYY and CDR2 QGS. V lost 2 bases, J lost 0 bases, and 11 bases stayed unmatched. The CDR3 consists of 19 residues. CDR3 loop: CALGEWCWGILPYTDKLIF. CDR3 coding DNA: TGTGCTCTTGGGGAATGGTGCTGGGGGATACTTCCGTACACCGATAAACTCATCTTT.

This clone was seen a few times. The junction and the germline gene differ at one end; a read error may be behind it. The chain employs TRDV1 and TRDJ1; 12 bases line up with TRDD3. In germline, CDR1 is TSWWSYY, CDR2 QGS. CDR3 length: 16 residues. CDR3 DNA: TGTGCTCTTGGGGAACTCTGTACTGGGGGATACATTCCACTCACCTTT. Amino acid sequence: CALGELCTGGYIPLTF.

This sequence joins TRDV1 and TRDJ1; tentatively, D is TRDD2 or TRDD3 (8 bases each). Trimming cost V 1 base and J 0 bases, with 33 bases left between them. CDR3 length equals 23 residues. CDR1 is TSWWSYY and CDR2 is QGS in the germline V gene. In nucleotides, the CDR3 is TGTGCTCTTGGGGAACCATGGAGGCCTTCCTATAATTCTGGGGGAAAGTACACCGATAAACTCATCTTT. Translated, it gives CALGEPWRPSYNSGGKYTDKLIF.

The chain employs TRDV1 and TRDJ1, with TRDD3 matching 8 bases. The CDR3 length is 17 residues. Germline trimming cut 3 bases from V and 0 bases from J; bases unmatched to any gene: 9. The germline CDR1 and CDR2 sequences are TSWWSYY and QGS. In nucleotides, the CDR3 is TGTGCTCTTGGGGAGCTAAACTGGGGGCAGTACACCGATAAACTCATCTTT. This codes for CALGELNWGQYTDKLIF.

The V call is TRDV2, the J call TRDJ3, with a weak D call TRDD1 (6 bases). The CDR3 has 21 amino acids. Germline V lookup: CDR1 GEAIGNYY, CDR2 EKD. V was cut by 0 bases and J by 2 bases, with 22 bases left in between. The CDR3 bases are TGTGCCTGTGACACCGAAATACCTACTGGTGGATTAACCTGGGACACCCGACAGATGTTTTTC. Residues: CACDTEIPTGGLTWDTRQMFF.

The sample holds a few counts of this clone. Sequence at one end of the junction differs from germline and may be a read error. J is TRDJ2 and V is TRDV1; TRDD2 matches at 9 bases. CDR1 and CDR2 from the germline V gene are TSWWSYY and QGS. There are 15 residues in the CDR3. The CDR3 DNA follows: TGTGCTCTCGCCCCTTCCTACGAGTTGAAAGCACAACTCTTCTTT. Encoded protein: CALAPSYELKAQLFF.

This clone was seen more than once but under ten times. The rearrangement joins TRDV1 to TRDJ1, with TRDD3 matching 9 bases. This CDR3 is built from 19 residues. V lost 1 base and J lost 0; bases outside the gene matches: 12. The V gene's germline CDR1 is TSWWSYY and CDR2 QGS. The CDR3 sequence: CALGEPTILGDPYTDKLIF. DNA for the CDR3: TGTGCTCTTGGGGAACCTACTATACTGGGGGACCCATACACCGATAAACTCATCTTT.